This TCR beta chain was captured in a study of cytomegalovirus exposure and HLA in healthy donors. The study, taken as a whole, reports: TCR beta V segments were, for the most part, productive about 87% or about 30% of the time in an earlier analysis. Highest at DRB1 and lowest at HLA-C, TCR association rates differed among HLA loci in a later analysis.

Sampled while nominally healthy, donors likely had unrecorded immune exposures. Comments on this clone: Its antigen is not known.

PCR used 60 Vbeta primers and 13 Jbeta primers. Clones were read by immunoSEQ multiplex PCR, and TCRdb kept only the in-frame ones, dropping some. The sample contains over 50,000 clones, more than 80% of which appear only once. CDR3 length: 17 residues. Germline CDR1 and CDR2: SGHRS and YFSETQ. The trim removed 0 bases at V and 1 base at J, leaving 6 bases unmatched. The rearrangement uses TRBV5-1 and TRBJ2-2; TRBD2 agrees at 7 bases. This TCR was sampled from a man between 25 and 39 years old in good health and CMV-seropositive. Sequencing input: PBMCs. The CDR3 loop reads CASSLARGDGNTGELFF. The DNA for the CDR3 is TGCGCCAGCAGCTTGGCCCGGGGGGACGGGAACACCGGGGAGCTGTTTTTT.